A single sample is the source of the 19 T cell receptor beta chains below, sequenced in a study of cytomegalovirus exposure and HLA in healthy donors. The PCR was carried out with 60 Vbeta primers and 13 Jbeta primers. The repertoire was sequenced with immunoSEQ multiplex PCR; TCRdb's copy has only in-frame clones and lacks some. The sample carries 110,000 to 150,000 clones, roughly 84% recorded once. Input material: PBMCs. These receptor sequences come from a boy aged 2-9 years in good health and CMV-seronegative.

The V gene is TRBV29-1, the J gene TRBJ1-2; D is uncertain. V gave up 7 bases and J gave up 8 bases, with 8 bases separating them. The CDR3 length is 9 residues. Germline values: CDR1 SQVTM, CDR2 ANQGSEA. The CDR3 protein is CSAGRGYTF. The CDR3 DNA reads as TGCAGCGCAGGAAGGGGCTACACCTTC.

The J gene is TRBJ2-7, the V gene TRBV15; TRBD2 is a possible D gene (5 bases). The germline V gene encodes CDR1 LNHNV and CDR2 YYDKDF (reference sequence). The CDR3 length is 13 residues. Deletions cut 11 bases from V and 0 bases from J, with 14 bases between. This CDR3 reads CAASPSYSYEQYF. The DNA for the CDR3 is TGTGCCGCTTCTCCTAGCTACTCCTACGAGCAGTACTTC.

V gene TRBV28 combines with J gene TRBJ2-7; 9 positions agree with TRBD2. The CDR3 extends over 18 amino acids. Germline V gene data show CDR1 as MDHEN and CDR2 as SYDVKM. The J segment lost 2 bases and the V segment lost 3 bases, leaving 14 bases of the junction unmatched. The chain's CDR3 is CASSFAQREAWVTYEQYF. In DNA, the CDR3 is TGTGCCAGCAGTTTCGCCCAGCGGGAGGCCTGGGTGACCTACGAGCAGTACTTC.

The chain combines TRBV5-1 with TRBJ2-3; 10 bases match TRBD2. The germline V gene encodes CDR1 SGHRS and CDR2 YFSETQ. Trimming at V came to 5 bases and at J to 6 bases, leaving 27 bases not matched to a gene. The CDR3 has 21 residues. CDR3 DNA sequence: TGCGCCAGCAGGTGGGGCCCCGACCAAGCGGGAGGGCCGAGTCAGTCCGATACGCAGTATTTT. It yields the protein CASRWGPDQAGGPSQSDTQYF.

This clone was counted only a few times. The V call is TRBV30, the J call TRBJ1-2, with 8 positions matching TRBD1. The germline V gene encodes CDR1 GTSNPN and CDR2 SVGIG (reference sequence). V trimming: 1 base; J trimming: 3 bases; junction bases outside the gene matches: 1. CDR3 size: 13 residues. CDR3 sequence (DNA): TGTGCCTGGAGTGCAGGGGGCTACTATGGCTACACCTTC. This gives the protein CAWSAGGYYGYTF.

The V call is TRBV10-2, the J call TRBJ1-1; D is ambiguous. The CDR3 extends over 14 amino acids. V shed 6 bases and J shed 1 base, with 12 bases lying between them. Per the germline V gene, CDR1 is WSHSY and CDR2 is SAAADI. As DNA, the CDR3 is TGCGCCAGCAGCGTGTCTCAGGAGAACACTGAAGCTTTCTTT. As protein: CASSVSQENTEAFF.

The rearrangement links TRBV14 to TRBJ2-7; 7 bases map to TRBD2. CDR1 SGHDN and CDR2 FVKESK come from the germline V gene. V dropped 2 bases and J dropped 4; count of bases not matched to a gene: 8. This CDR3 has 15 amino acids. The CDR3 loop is CASSQHLGLFYEQYF. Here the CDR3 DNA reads TGTGCCAGCAGCCAACATTTGGGACTATTTTACGAGCAGTACTTC.

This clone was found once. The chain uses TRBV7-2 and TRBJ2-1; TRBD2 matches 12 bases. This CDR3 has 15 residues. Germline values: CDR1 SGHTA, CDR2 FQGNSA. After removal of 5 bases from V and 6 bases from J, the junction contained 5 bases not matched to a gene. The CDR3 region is CASSPLAGGRNEQFF. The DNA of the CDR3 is TGTGCCAGCAGCCCCCTAGCGGGAGGGCGCAATGAGCAGTTCTTC.

The CDR3 sequence is CASSRTGTQDYGYTF. CDR3 bases: TGTGCCAGCAGCCGAACAGGGACCCAGGACTATGGCTACACCTTC. This chain joins TRBV7-2 and TRBJ1-2; tentatively, D is TRBD1 (6 bases). The CDR3 runs 15 residues. Germline loops: CDR1 SGHTA, CDR2 FQGNSA. Trimming stripped 5 bases from V and 3 bases from J, with 16 bases between.

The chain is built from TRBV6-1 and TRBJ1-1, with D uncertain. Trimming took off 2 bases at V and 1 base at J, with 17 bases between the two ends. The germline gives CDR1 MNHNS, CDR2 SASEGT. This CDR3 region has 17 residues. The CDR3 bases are TGTGCCAGCAGTGAAAGAGTGATCTTGGGGAGGAACACTGAAGCTTTCTTT. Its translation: CASSERVILGRNTEAFF.

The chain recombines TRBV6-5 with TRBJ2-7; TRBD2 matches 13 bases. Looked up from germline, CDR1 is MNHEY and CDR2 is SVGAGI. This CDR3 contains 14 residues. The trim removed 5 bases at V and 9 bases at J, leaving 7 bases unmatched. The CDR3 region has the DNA TGTGCCAGCAGTAGGACTAGCGGGGGTGCGGGGCAGTACTTC. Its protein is CASSRTSGGAGQYF.

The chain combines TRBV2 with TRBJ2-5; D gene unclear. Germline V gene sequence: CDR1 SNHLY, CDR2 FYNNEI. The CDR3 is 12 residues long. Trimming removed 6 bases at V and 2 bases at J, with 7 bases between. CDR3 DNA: TGTGCCAGCAGCGAGTCTCAAGAGACCCAGTACTTC. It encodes CASSESQETQYF.

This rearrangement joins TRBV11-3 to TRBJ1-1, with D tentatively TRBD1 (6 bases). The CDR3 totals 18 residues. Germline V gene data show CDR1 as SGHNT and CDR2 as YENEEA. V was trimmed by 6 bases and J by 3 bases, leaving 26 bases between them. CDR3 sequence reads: CASSKDAGARSRDTEAFF. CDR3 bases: TGTGCCAGCAGTAAAGACGCGGGGGCAAGGAGTAGGGACACTGAAGCTTTCTTT.

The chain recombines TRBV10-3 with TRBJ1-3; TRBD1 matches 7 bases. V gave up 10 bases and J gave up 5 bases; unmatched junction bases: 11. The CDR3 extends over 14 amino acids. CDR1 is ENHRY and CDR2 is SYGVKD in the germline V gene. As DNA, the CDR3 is TGTGCCACCCGGACAGGACAAGAGAGAAACACCATATATTTT. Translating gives CATRTGQERNTIYF.

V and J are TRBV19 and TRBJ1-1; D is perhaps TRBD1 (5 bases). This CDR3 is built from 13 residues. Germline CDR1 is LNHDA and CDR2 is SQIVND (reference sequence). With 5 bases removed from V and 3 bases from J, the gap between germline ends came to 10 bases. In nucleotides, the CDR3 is TGTGCCAGTAGTCGAAGGGGTTACACTGAAGCTTTCTTT. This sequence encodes CASSRRGYTEAFF.

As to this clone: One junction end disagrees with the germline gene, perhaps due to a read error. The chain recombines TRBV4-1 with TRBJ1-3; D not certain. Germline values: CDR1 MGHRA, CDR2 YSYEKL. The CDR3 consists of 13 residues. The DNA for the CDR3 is TGCGCCAGCAGCCAAGTCCCGGGAAACACCACATATTTT. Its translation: CASSQVPGNTTYF.

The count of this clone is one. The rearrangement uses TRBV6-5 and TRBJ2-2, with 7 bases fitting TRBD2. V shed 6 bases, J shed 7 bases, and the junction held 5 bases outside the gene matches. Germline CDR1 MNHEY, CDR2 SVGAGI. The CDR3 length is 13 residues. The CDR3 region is CASSRGLGGELFF. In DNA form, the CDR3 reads TGTGCCAGCAGCAGAGGACTAGGCGGGGAGCTGTTTTTT.

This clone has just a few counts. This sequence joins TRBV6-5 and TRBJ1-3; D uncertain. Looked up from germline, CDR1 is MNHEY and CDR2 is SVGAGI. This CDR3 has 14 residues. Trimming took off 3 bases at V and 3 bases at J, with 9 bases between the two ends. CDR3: CASSYDTVGNTIYF. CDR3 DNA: TGTGCCAGCAGTTATGATACGGTTGGAAACACCATATATTTT.

The CDR3 loop is CAISATGQFSYEQYF. DNA of the CDR3: TGTGCCATCAGCGCTACCGGACAGTTTTCCTACGAGCAGTACTTC. The rearrangement links TRBV10-3 to TRBJ2-7, with D perhaps matching TRBD1 (6 bases). The CDR3 runs 15 residues. The ends were cut back, 6 bases at V and 1 base at J, with 16 bases in the middle. Germline V gene data show CDR1 as ENHRY and CDR2 as SYGVKD.